This note documents a single T cell receptor (beta chain) sequence. It has no known antigen specificity. Per-base qualities were not stored, and no clone one base away is much larger. These data belong to a study of cytomegalovirus exposure and HLA in healthy donors (dated by TCRdb to 2015 to 2018). For the study in its entirety: In an earlier analysis of approximately 500 of the donors, 250 to 350 Gb of sequence data and approximately 100 million unique TCR beta sequences from about 179 million T cells were reported. About 280 gigabases of sequencing data and tens of millions of unique TCR sequences were included in an early release covering over 600 HLA-typed donors. Among the roughly 400 genotyped donors, roughly 80% belonged to the genetic ancestry cluster associated with self-reported Caucasian donors. The study was designed to test whether signatures of past pathogen exposure could be identified by cataloging public T cell receptors. Using immunosequencing, the study profiled T cell repertoires from about 620 subjects and related those repertoires to cytomegalovirus serostatus. Along with the approximately 650-subject first cohort, a separate validation cohort of over a hundred different subjects was used. To predict cytomegalovirus infection status, the study brought together high-throughput TCR immunosequencing, statistical association of individual TCRs with disease status, and machine learning. In a later analysis, previously published TCR beta repertoires from some 640 donors were re-analyzed and high-resolution HLA genotyping was added so that TCR occurrence patterns could be studied. In the later analysis, no new phenotypic data were used to find candidate immune exposures; instead, reliance was placed on TCR beta sequences and their occurrence across donors. In an earlier analysis of 587 of the donors, high-throughput TCR beta sequencing was used to judge whether each TCR beta V gene segment behaved as functional or pseudogenic. Alongside the repertoire data, information on donor age, sex, ethnicity and CMV serostatus was compiled. A later genetic analysis took genome-wide SNP genotypes for about 65% of the 666 donors and used that subset as a discovery cohort. Every discovery cohort repertoire had been produced on one sequencing platform. Both class I and class II loci were covered by HLA typing, at four-digit resolution. The number of donors typed differed by locus, with about 629-630 for A, B, C, DRB1 and DQB1, about 500 for DQA1, 606 for DPA1, and around 460 for DPB1. About five DR-DQ haplotypes were handled as single units for association and clustering because linkage in the cohort was strong. Among about 400 genotyped donors of the cohort, an average of around 220,000 unique TCR beta nucleotide sequences was sequenced per donor, of which about 20% were non-productive.

The paper as a whole reports these results and caveats: In a later analysis, HLA-associated TCR beta chains showed more clonal expansion and lower generation probabilities than non-associated chains that were equally common. Sequencing depth was assumed to be roughly uniform across donors in the presence/absence analyses, though that assumption may not hold. Three of the identified cytomegalovirus-associated TCR beta chains were confirmed in vitro to be specific for cytomegalovirus antigens. In a later genetic analysis, fewer N-insertions in productive TCRs were reported among donors in an Asian-associated ancestry cluster than the approximately 710-donor mean. The authors suggested that the approach could potentially be generalized to other disease states and immunological phenotypes. In this cohort, only TCR beta chains were sequenced, and detectable features were limited by the absence of alpha or paired-chain data. An earlier analysis of roughly 570 of the donors showed that most TCR beta V segments appeared in productive rearrangements either about 87% or about 30% of the time, which broadly matched IMGT annotations. Linkage disequilibrium might explain the correlated functional status among segregating V segments, but an unknown experimental factor could not be excluded. Some IMGT-functional V segments, including TRBV6-2 and TRBV6-3, could not be distinguished by the 87-base-pair reads and were therefore excluded. In a later genetic analysis, a missense DCLRE1C variant was associated with V-gene and J-gene trimming of TCR beta chains, and the association was replicated in an independent cohort. A later analysis associated some 17,000 TCR beta sequences with specific HLA alleles at a false discovery rate of 0.05. When HLA alleles, especially DR and DQ, strongly co-occurred, attributing TCR associations to individual alleles was difficult. While some public TCRs were present in many individuals, most TCR sequences turned up only very rarely across donors. Because HLA typing was unavailable for some donors at each locus, only the typed subset was used in association tests. Immune exposure information for the cohort was limited to CMV serostatus. The earlier analysis of 587 of the donors excluded approximately 17 rarely observed V segments, including chromosome 9 orphons, because counts were too low. A later analysis found that most CMV-associated TCR beta chains appeared HLA-restricted, with HLA associations seemingly driven largely by CMV exposure. A later analysis reported that several top co-occurrence clusters appeared linked to parvovirus B19, influenza, CMV and Epstein-Barr virus. In both the original and validation cohorts, the classifier was reported to diagnose cytomegalovirus status with high specificity and sensitivity. According to a later analysis, TCR association rates differed among HLA loci, with DRB1 alleles showing the most associated TCRs and HLA-C alleles showing the fewest. A further reported finding was that TCR beta sequences accurately predicted the HLA-A and HLA-B alleles for most subjects in the first cohort. In the study, approximately 160 TCR beta chains were listed as associated with cytomegalovirus. A cluster of highly shared sequence variants was judged likely to be a technical artifact of the sequencing pipeline.

Trimming removed 3 bases from V and 0 bases from J, leaving 10 bases between the germline ends. In the germline V gene, CDR1 corresponds to SGHTA and CDR2 to FQGNSA. The CDR3 sequence holds 15 residues, the cysteine and phenylalanine included. This entry keeps only the CDR3 DNA: 45 bases, framed from base 1. Library generation was performed with the immunoSEQ multiplex PCR assay. A mixture of 60 forward primers for TCR Vbeta segments and 13 reverse primers for TCR Jbeta segments was used in the multiplex PCR. The CDR3 region of rearranged TCR beta genes was amplified from genomic DNA by a multiplex PCR assay. On the Illumina HiSeq System, the amplified TCR beta libraries were sequenced as 87-base-pair reads. The authors' pipeline ran thus. Across the roughly 670 repertoires, a later analysis counted 80 million or so unique TCR beta chains, approximately 10 million of which were shared by at least two donors. To remove PCR and sequencing errors, raw reads were error-corrected and collapsed into unique sequences using a nearest-neighbor algorithm that merged closely related sequences. To assign V, D and J gene segments, CDR3 sequences were aligned to IMGT reference sequences. For a sequence to be retained, a match of at least six nucleotides to both a V gene segment and a J gene segment was required. Rearrangements were classified as productive when the CDR3 lacked stop codons and remained in frame with V and J, and all other rearrangements were classified as non-productive. CDR3 was defined according to IMGT convention as the region running from the second conserved V-encoded cysteine to the conserved J-encoded phenylalanine. The earlier analysis of about 570 of the donors excluded any sequence lacking an unambiguous match to a single V gene segment. In an earlier analysis of several hundred of the donors, V segments were called functional above 56.7% productive rearrangements and were called segregating when the between-donor standard deviation exceeded 5%. A statistical classification framework was developed to diagnose cytomegalovirus status using the catalog of TCR beta chain sequences. In a later analysis, V and J genes were assigned by comparing TCR nucleotide sequences against IMGT/GENE-DB human TR gene sequences. In a later analysis, CDR3 sequences and most-parsimonious VDJ recombination scenarios were assigned using the TCRdist pipeline. In a later analysis, every TCR beta chain was defined by the combination of its CDR3 amino acid sequence and its V-gene family, and reads without a unique V-gene family were dropped. A later analysis removed roughly 590 highly shared, low-generation-probability nucleotide sequences to deal with suspected cross-contamination and a sequencing artifact. In a later analysis, a clonal expansion index was calculated for each public chain from normalized within-repertoire ranks of inferred template counts. In a later analysis, generation probabilities were computed using a VDJ recombination model fitted to out-of-frame rearrangements, and the results were checked against IGoR. In a later analysis, hypergeometric tests were used to score TCR-TCR, TCR-HLA and TCR-CMV co-occurrence, with a repertoire-size bias correction applied to TCR pairs. In a later analysis, false discovery rates were estimated by permuting HLA or CMV assignments 20 times. In a later analysis, co-occurring TCRs were grouped using DBSCAN, with TCRdist sequence similarity added in when clustering inside HLA-allele-positive subsets. Repertoires with fewer than 30,000 or more than 120,000 public chains were left out of co-occurrence clustering, as were about 5 repertoires with anomalous nucleotide sharing. TCRdb's version of the immuneACCESS table is confined to in-frame rearrangements and falls short of the full clone set. An unresolved V gene accounts for under half of the shortfall where checked; the remainder is of unknown origin. The DNA was the basis for D and trimming; V, J and clone size are from that table. This sample has around 150,000 clones in its table, and approximately 80% of those were observed once. Clones ranked in the top ten supply over 2.5% of the sample.

The cohort comprised several hundred healthy bone marrow donors. Cohort members were all nominally healthy when sampled, although unrecorded immune exposures were likely present. The donor was CMV seropositive and belonged to the group of more than 250 seropositive cohort members. A peripheral blood sample was provided by each donor, and peripheral blood mononuclear cells were used for TCR beta sequencing. The Qiagen DNeasy Blood Extraction Kit was used to extract genomic DNA from the blood cell samples. Recombination connected TRBV7-2 to TRBJ2-3, with a tentative D gene TRBD2 over 5 matching bases. The receptor was derived from a woman in her thirties or forties in good health and CMV-seropositive. The specimen sequenced was PBMCs. CDR3 reads: CASSLPRTSTDTQYF. Read as DNA, the sequence is TGTGCCAGCAGCTTGCCGAGGACTAGCACAGATACGCAGTATTTT.